Below, 30 T cell receptor beta chains from the same sample are listed, as sequenced in a study of T cell responses to AZD1222 COVID-19 vaccine. The method was immunoSEQ multiplex PCR; TCRdb's version includes in-frame clones alone and lacks a portion of them. The sample records approximately 60,000 clones, around 80% being singletons. The source was peripheral blood, collected on day 0 of AZD1222 vaccination. The source is an adult in good health.

The chain combines TRBV5-1 with TRBJ2-1; 13 bases map to TRBD2. With V trimmed by 5 bases and J by 9 bases, 11 bases remained unmatched. This CDR3 has 16 amino acids. Germline V CDR1 and CDR2: SGHRS, YFSETQ. The CDR3 nucleotides read TGCGCCAGCAGTTCAACAGGGACTAGCGGGACGGGTGAGCAGTTCTTC. Residues: CASSSTGTSGTGEQFF.

This sequence joins TRBV5-4 and TRBJ2-1, with TRBD1 matching over 7 bases. J gave up 1 base and V 3 bases, and 4 bases lay outside the gene matches. CDR1 and CDR2 (germline): SGHNT, YYREEE (reference sequence). The CDR3 spans 15 residues. CDR3 sequence: CASSSPTGSYNEQFF. CDR3 nucleotides: TGTGCCAGCAGCTCACCGACAGGGTCCTACAATGAGCAGTTCTTC.

The chain carries TRBV19 and TRBJ1-1, with 7 bases that match TRBD1. The germline V gene encodes CDR1 LNHDA and CDR2 SQIVND (reference sequence). The CDR3 totals 12 residues. V trimming: 8 bases; J trimming: 7 bases; junction bases outside the gene matches: 7. CDR3 sequence (DNA): TGTGCCAGTTCACAGGGGAAGGTTGAAGCTTTCTTT. Its protein is CASSQGKVEAFF.

This chain links TRBV21-1 with TRBJ2-5; no DNA check was done on the table's D call, TRBD1. TRBV21-1 is a pseudogene. The CDR3 contains 14 residues. The chain's CDR3 is CASDKDKPPETQYF. The CDR3 bases are TGTGCCAGCGACAAGGACAAACCCCCAGAGACCCAGTACTTC.

The chain combines TRBV13 with TRBJ2-7; 8 bases match TRBD1. The CDR3 covers 14 residues. With V trimmed by 4 bases and J by 1 base, 3 bases remained unmatched. Germline CDR1 is PRHDT and CDR2 is FYEKMQ (reference sequence). The CDR3 reads CASSSRDRSYEQYF. In DNA, the CDR3 is TGTGCCAGCAGCTCCCGGGACAGGTCCTACGAGCAGTACTTC.

This clone was seen a single time. The gene calls are TRBV7-3 and TRBJ2-1, with D unclear. Germline V lookup: CDR1 SGHTA, CDR2 FQGTGA. V was shortened by 5 bases and J by 1 base, with 15 bases between the two germline ends. This CDR3 contains 16 residues. CDR3 DNA sequence: TGTGCCAGCAGCCCAAGGCAGCTTTCGTCCTACAATGAGCAGTTCTTC. Its translation is CASSPRQLSSYNEQFF.

The chain couples TRBV9 to TRBJ1-2; TRBD1 might be the D (5 bases). The CDR3 consists of 13 residues. Germline CDR1 is SGDLS and CDR2 is YYNGEE. The ends were cut back, 0 bases at V and 7 bases at J, with 10 bases in the middle. This chain's CDR3 is CASSVVGRVGYTF. The CDR3 DNA is TGTGCCAGCAGCGTAGTGGGGCGCGTTGGCTACACCTTC.

The chain employs TRBV28 and TRBJ1-2; no reliable D call. CDR1 and CDR2 from the germline V gene are MDHEN and SYDVKM. Trimming cost V 3 bases and J 8 bases, with 7 bases left between them. CDR3 length: 11 amino acids. The CDR3 loop is CASSFDLGYTF. In DNA, the CDR3 is TGTGCCAGCAGTTTCGACCTAGGCTACACCTTC.

The J gene is TRBJ1-3, the V gene TRBV12-3 or TRBV12-4, with no clear D. This CDR3 contains 12 residues. Trimming cost V 9 bases and J 0 bases, with 6 bases left between them. Written as DNA, the CDR3 is TGTGCCAGTAAACTCTCTGGAAACACCATATATTTT. Protein product: CASKLSGNTIYF.

This chain uses TRBV5-1 with TRBJ2-1; tentative D call: TRBD1 (6 bases). V lost 2 bases and J 6 bases, leaving 12 bases between the germline ends. The germline CDR1 and CDR2 sequences are SGHRS and YFSETQ. CDR3 size: 14 residues. CDR3 DNA sequence: TGCGCCAGCAGCTTCTTTTTGACAGGCAATGAGCAGTTCTTC. It encodes CASSFFLTGNEQFF.

This clone appeared a few times. The chain recombines TRBV5-5 with TRBJ1-5; D gene unclear. Germline CDR1 and CDR2: SGHKS and YYEKEE (reference sequence). Trimming cost V 1 base and J 4 bases, with 18 bases left between them. The CDR3 consists of 17 residues. DNA for the CDR3: TGTGCCAGCAGCTTGTTACAGAGCAGGTCTTTTAATCAGCCCCAGCATTTT. Its translation is CASSLLQSRSFNQPQHF. Full variable domain (missing parts from reference TRBV5-5 and TRBJ1-5): DAGVTQSPTHLIKTRGQQVTLRCSPISGHKSVSWYQQVLGQGPQFIFQYYEKEERGRGNFPDRFSARQFPNYSSELNVNALLLGDSALYLCASSLLQSRSFNQPQHFGDGTRLSIL.

V and J are TRBV30 and TRBJ2-1; 7 nucleotides align to TRBD2. This CDR3 is built from 13 residues. Trimming at V came to 3 bases and at J to 6 bases, leaving 5 bases not matched to a gene. The germline gives CDR1 GTSNPN, CDR2 SVGIG (reference sequence). The CDR3 here is CAWSVWGGNEQFF. In nucleotides, the CDR3 is TGTGCCTGGAGCGTCTGGGGGGGCAATGAGCAGTTCTTC.

This chain connects TRBV6-1 to TRBJ1-6; D remains ambiguous. V gave up 5 bases and J gave up 10 bases, with 12 bases separating them. Germline values: CDR1 MNHNS, CDR2 SASEGT. CDR3 length: 13 amino acids. CDR3 amino acids: CASSFGSGSPLHF. For the CDR3, the DNA is TGTGCCAGCAGTTTCGGCAGCGGATCACCCCTCCACTTT.

This chain joins TRBV24-1 and TRBJ1-2, with TRBD1 identical over 7 bases. V lost 7 bases, J lost 0 bases, and 4 bases stayed unmatched. The CDR3 is 14 amino acids. The germline CDR1 and CDR2 sequences are KGHDR and SFDVKD. The CDR3, as DNA: TGTGCCACCAGCCCAGGGGGGTCTAACTATGGCTACACCTTC. It translates to CATSPGGSNYGYTF.

The rearrangement uses TRBV9 and TRBJ2-7; no reliable D call. Germline V lookup: CDR1 SGDLS, CDR2 YYNGEE. V lost 0 bases, J lost 0 bases, and 7 bases lay in between. The CDR3 is 14 amino acids. CDR3 nucleotides: TGTGCCAGCAGCGTAGCCCACAGCTCCTACGAGCAGTACTTC. Translated: CASSVAHSSYEQYF.

The chain joins TRBV6-1 to TRBJ1-2, with a tentative D call TRBD1 (6 bases). V lost 5 bases to trimming and J lost 5 bases, with 12 bases between them. Germline V gene lookup returns CDR1 MNHNS and CDR2 SASEGT. The CDR3 loop spans 13 amino acids. The CDR3 loop reads CASSPGQRYGYTF. The CDR3 DNA sequence: TGTGCCAGCAGTCCCGGACAGCGATATGGCTACACCTTC.

This rearrangement joins TRBV11-1 to TRBJ2-2, with TRBD2 matching 7 bases. Germline values: CDR1 SGHAT, CDR2 FQDESV (reference sequence). Trimming at V came to 1 base and at J to 1 base, leaving 3 bases not matched to a gene. This CDR3 spans 16 amino acids. In DNA form, the CDR3 reads TGTGCCAGCAGCTTAGTGGCTAGCGGGAACACCGGGGAGCTGTTTTTT. The encoded protein is CASSLVASGNTGELFF.

V and J are TRBV6-2 or TRBV6-3 and TRBJ1-6; D perhaps matches TRBD1 (5 bases). V was pared by 3 bases and J by 9 bases, with 24 bases between. Germline loops: CDR1 MNHEY, CDR2 SVGEGT. CDR3 length: 18 amino acids. DNA of the CDR3: TGTGCCAGCAGTTATGGGGCCCGCTCTGGCGCGCTAAGTTCACCCCTCCACTTT. Translated, it gives CASSYGARSGALSSPLHF.

The J gene is TRBJ2-7, the V gene TRBV6-1, with 14 bases that match TRBD2. The CDR3 runs to 16 residues. Germline V lookup: CDR1 MNHNS, CDR2 SASEGT. Trimming took 4 bases from V and 4 from J; bases not matched to a gene: 6. CDR3 loop: CASSAPTSGRGYEQYV. The DNA for the CDR3 is TGTGCCAGCAGTGCCCCGACTAGCGGGAGGGGGTACGAGCAGTACGTC.

This clone occurred once. V is TRBV4-1 and J is TRBJ2-1, with D maybe TRBD2 (6 bases). With 2 bases removed from V and 1 base from J, the gap between germline ends came to 12 bases. CDR3 size: 16 residues. Germline loops: CDR1 MGHRA, CDR2 YSYEKL. The CDR3 is CASSQRLGLSYNEQFF. The CDR3 coding sequence is TGCGCCAGCAGCCAACGACTAGGCCTTTCCTACAATGAGCAGTTCTTC.

The chain has TRBV7-9 and TRBJ2-5; D gene unclear. Trimming stripped 1 base from V and 1 base from J, with 13 bases between. Looked up from germline, CDR1 is SEHNR and CDR2 is FQNEAQ (reference sequence). The CDR3 runs to 16 residues. CDR3 coding DNA: TGTGCCAGCAGCTTAGATCCCCACATTTCCCAAGAGACCCAGTACTTC. Translation gives CASSLDPHISQETQYF.

This clone was counted a few times. The chain has TRBV27 and TRBJ2-3; TRBD2 matches 8 bases. The CDR3 is 15 residues long. J gave up 1 base and V 8 bases, and 8 bases lay outside the gene matches. The germline gives CDR1 MNHEY, CDR2 SMNVEV (reference sequence). The CDR3 reads CASSRASGRTDTQYF. CDR3 sequence (DNA): TGTGCCAGCTCTCGGGCTAGCGGGCGCACAGATACGCAGTATTTT.

The chain uses TRBV6-4 and TRBJ1-2; 8 positions match TRBD1. Germline loops: CDR1 MRHNA, CDR2 SNTAGT. V was pared by 5 bases and J by 4 bases, with 9 bases of the junction left unmatched. The CDR3 is 15 amino acids. The CDR3 DNA is TGTGCCAGCAGTAGTACAGGGGGTCCGGGCTATGGCTACACCTTC. Its protein product is CASSSTGGPGYGYTF.

This chain connects TRBV12-3 or TRBV12-4 to TRBJ1-1; D gene unclear. This CDR3 is 13 amino acids long. V was pared by 7 bases and J by 5 bases, with 14 bases between. DNA for the CDR3: TGTGCCAGCACCCTTCGACCAAGGACTGAAGCTTTCTTT. As protein: CASTLRPRTEAFF.

The V gene is TRBV4-3, the J gene TRBJ2-5, with 10 bases lining up with TRBD2. Trimming cost V 1 base and J 5 bases; bases outside gene matches: 7. Germline values: CDR1 LGHNA, CDR2 YSLEER. This CDR3 region has 16 residues. This CDR3 is CASSQGASGRGETQYF. CDR3 bases: TGCGCCAGCAGCCAAGGAGCTAGCGGGAGAGGGGAGACCCAGTACTTC.

The chain carries TRBV28 and TRBJ1-1; 9 bases match TRBD1. CDR1 MDHEN and CDR2 SYDVKM come from the germline V gene. CDR3 length: 16 residues. V lost 5 bases and J lost 0; bases outside the gene matches: 7. CDR3 nucleotide sequence: TGTGCCAGCAGTCCCGGGACAGGGAAGGTGAACACTGAAGCTTTCTTT. Translating gives CASSPGTGKVNTEAFF.

The rearrangement uses TRBV6-2 or TRBV6-3 and TRBJ2-3; 7 nucleotides line up with TRBD1. J gave up 9 bases and V 5 bases, and 5 bases lay outside the gene matches. The germline V gene encodes CDR1 MNHEY and CDR2 SVGEGT. This CDR3 contains 12 residues. This CDR3 is CASSREQGTQYF. In DNA form, the CDR3 reads TGTGCCAGCAGTAGGGAACAGGGGACGCAGTATTTT.

The table lists this clone with a few counts. The chain employs TRBV9 and TRBJ2-3, with 9 positions matching TRBD2. The CDR3 covers 16 residues. The junction had 4 bases not matched to a gene; V was cut back by 0 bases and J by 2 bases. Germline-derived CDR1 and CDR2 are SGDLS and YYNGEE. The CDR3 spells CASSVGLAGLTDTQYF. The CDR3 DNA reads as TGTGCCAGCAGCGTAGGGCTAGCGGGACTCACAGATACGCAGTATTTT.

This clone was observed once. The chain uses TRBV5-1 and TRBJ2-3; 10 bases match TRBD2. Germline-derived CDR1 and CDR2 are SGHRS and YFSETQ. The CDR3 spans 16 residues. V was pared by 5 bases and J by 2 bases, with 8 bases of the junction left unmatched. The CDR3 sequence: CASSGGLAETTDTQYF. CDR3 nucleotides: TGCGCCAGCAGTGGAGGACTAGCGGAGACCACAGATACGCAGTATTTT.

In its sample, this clone was seen a few times. This chain connects TRBV27 to TRBJ2-1; maybe TRBD2 (6 bases). Looked up from germline, CDR1 is MNHEY and CDR2 is SMNVEV (reference sequence). This CDR3 region has 13 residues. The V end lost 4 bases, the J end lost 10 bases, and 14 bases lay between the germline ends. The DNA for the CDR3 is TGTGCCAGCAGTTCATGGTCGGGGGAGGAGCAGTTCTTC. Translating gives CASSSWSGEEQFF.